This entry lists 5 T cell receptor beta chains sequenced from one sample in a study of shared clonotypes between healthy human individuals. Some clones are missing from TCRdb's copy, which holds only in-frame ones; the method was immunoSEQ multiplex PCR. The sample carries fewer than 1.4 million clones, roughly 74% recorded once. The sequenced sample consisted of memory CD4+ T cells from PBMCs. Sample subset: CD45RA-negative fraction. These receptors were taken from a young man in good health. Some clones in this sample may be carry-over from other donors' samples.

J is TRBJ1-5 and V is TRBV19; TRBD1 is a possible D gene (5 bases). The CDR3 runs to 15 residues. V gave up 6 bases and J gave up 3 bases, with 15 bases separating them. The germline CDR1 and CDR2 sequences are LNHDA and SQIVND (reference sequence). The CDR3 DNA follows: TGTGCCAGTAGGAGGTTGGGGGGTTACAATCAGCCCCAGCATTTT. As protein: CASRRLGGYNQPQHF.

As for this clone: The sample carries other DNA sequences with the same CDR3. The chain employs TRBV7-2 and TRBJ2-3, with 8 bases lining up with TRBD1. The J segment lost 1 base and the V segment lost 0 bases, leaving 3 bases of the junction unmatched. The germline CDR1 and CDR2 sequences are SGHTA and FQGNSA. The CDR3 runs to 16 residues. The CDR3 region is CASSLAPGGGTDTQYF. The CDR3 DNA reads as TGTGCCAGCAGCTTAGCCCCAGGGGGCGGCACAGATACGCAGTATTTT.

This chain's CDR3 is CASSFSITFWDQPGGYTF. In nucleotides, the CDR3 is TGTGCCAGCAGTTTTTCAATAACTTTCTGGGATCAGCCAGGTGGCTACACCTTC. The V and J genes are TRBV28 and TRBJ1-2; D remains unclear. The CDR3 is 18 amino acids. Germline lookup yields CDR1 MDHEN and CDR2 SYDVKM. V gave up 3 bases and J gave up 7 bases, with 27 bases separating them.

The rearrangement joins TRBV6-6 to TRBJ2-5; TRBD2 might be the D (5 bases). Per germline, CDR1 MNHNY and CDR2 SVGAGI (reference sequence). Trimming stripped 6 bases from V and 0 bases from J, with 8 bases between. There are 13 residues in the CDR3. The CDR3 nucleotides read TGTGCCAGCAGGCCAGCGGACCAAGAGACCCAGTACTTC. Its translation: CASRPADQETQYF.

The chain joins TRBV19 to TRBJ1-1, with D unresolved. Germline lookup yields CDR1 LNHDA and CDR2 SQIVND (reference sequence). The CDR3 runs 15 residues. Trimming took off 7 bases at V and 2 bases at J, with 17 bases between the two ends. The CDR3 loop is CASILHPALNTEAFF. DNA of the CDR3: TGTGCCAGTATCCTACATCCAGCCCTAAACACTGAAGCTTTCTTT. Based on the CDR3 plus reference TRBV19 and TRBJ1-1, the full variable domain is DGGITQSPKYLFRKEGQNVTLSCEQNLNHDAMYWYRQDPGQGLRLIYYSQIVNDFQKGDIAEGYSVSREKKESFPLTVTSAQKNPTAFYLCASILHPALNTEAFFGQGTRLTVV.